This T cell receptor beta chain originates from a study of shared clonotypes between healthy human individuals. Study information: Plates per donor: three CD4 naive, three CD4 memory, two CD8 naive, one CD8 memory.

Each PCR replicate from the sorted subsets contained about 210 ng DNA, which is about 31,000 T cell genomes. Libraries were prepared by immunoSEQ multiplex PCR; TCRdb keeps only in-frame clonotypes and omits some of them. Of 2 million to 2.5 million clones listed, approximately 95% are singletons. Study-level points and caveats: Approximately 4.6% of naive CD4 clonotypes were shared across several donors.

As to this clone: Its specificity is unknown.

CDR3 length: 16 amino acids. The junction had 5 bases not matched to a gene; V was cut back by 0 bases and J by 0 bases. Germline V lookup: CDR1 KGHSH, CDR2 LQKENI. The V and J genes are TRBV18 and TRBJ2-7, with TRBD1 matching 7 bases. The sample comprised naive CD4+ T cells from PBMCs. Documented subset: CD45RA+ positively selected. The clonotype originates from a man younger than 35 in good health. Some clones in this sample may be carry-over from other donors' samples. The DNA of the CDR3 is TGTGCCAGCTCACCACCGGACAGGATAAGCTCCTACGAGCAGTACTTC. It encodes CASSPPDRISSYEQYF. Full variable domain (outside the CDR3, taken from reference TRBV18 and TRBJ2-7): NAGVMQNPRHLVRRRGQEARLRCSPMKGHSHVYWYRQLPEEGLKFMVYLQKENIIDESGMPKERFSAEFPKEGPSILRIQQVVRGDSAAYFCASSPPDRISSYEQYFGPGTRLTVT.